The 7 T cell receptor beta chains reported below all come from one sample, sequenced in a study of pediatric ulcerative colitis. Sequencing was performed with immunoSEQ multiplex PCR; in TCRdb, only in-frame clones are kept and a portion is missing. The sample yields around 22,000 clones, about 65% seen once. The rectum was sampled with one to two pinch biopsies at colonoscopy. The sample was gut tissue. These receptors were taken from a boy between 5 and 17 years old with severe ulcerative colitis.

V gene TRBV6-1 combines with J gene TRBJ2-7, with D perhaps matching TRBD2 (6 bases). CDR1 is MNHNS and CDR2 is SASEGT in the germline V gene. The CDR3 consists of 12 residues. V gave up 4 bases and J gave up 3 bases, with 7 bases separating them. CDR3 coding DNA: TGTGCCAGCAGTGTCGGGGGCTACGAGCAGTACTTC. It translates to CASSVGGYEQYF.

This chain joins TRBV27 and TRBJ2-3, with D uncertain. CDR1 is MNHEY and CDR2 is SMNVEV in the germline V gene (reference sequence). V was shortened by 2 bases and J by 7 bases, with 10 bases between the two germline ends. The CDR3 length is 13 residues. The CDR3: CASSLANSYTQYF. DNA of the CDR3: TGTGCCAGCAGTTTAGCCAACAGCTATACGCAGTATTTT.

The table lists this clone with a few counts. This CDR3 is CASSQTNTEAFF. The CDR3 DNA sequence: TGTGCCAGCTCACAGACGAACACTGAAGCTTTCTTT. The chain recombines TRBV18 with TRBJ1-1, with D unclear. CDR3 length: 12 residues. The V end was cut by 4 bases, the J end by 1 base, with 4 bases between. The germline V gene has CDR1 KGHSH and CDR2 LQKENI.

The chain joins TRBV5-4 to TRBJ1-2; 8 bases agree with TRBD1. The length of the CDR3 is 14 residues. V was pared by 4 bases and J by 5 bases, with 7 bases of the junction left unmatched. CDR1 is SGHNT and CDR2 is YYREEE in the germline V gene (reference sequence). The CDR3 nucleotides are TGTGCCAGCAGCGGTCCGGGACAGGAGTATGGCTACACCTTC. Translation: CASSGPGQEYGYTF.

There are a few counts of this clone. V gene TRBV5-1 combines with J gene TRBJ1-4; possibly TRBD1 for D (5 bases). CDR3 length: 14 residues. Germline V gene lookup returns CDR1 SGHRS and CDR2 YFSETQ. Trimming shortened V by 6 bases and J by 3 bases, and 12 bases separated the two germline ends. This chain's CDR3 is CASKTGDPNEKLFF. CDR3 bases: TGCGCCAGCAAGACGGGGGACCCTAATGAAAAACTGTTTTTT.

The chain employs TRBV5-6 and TRBJ2-1, with D maybe TRBD1 (5 bases). The V gene's germline CDR1 is SGHDT and CDR2 YYEEEE. Deletions cut 4 bases from V and 8 bases from J, with 19 bases between. The CDR3 is 15 residues long. CDR3 sequence: CASSPAWGAWDEQFF. The CDR3 DNA is TGTGCCAGCAGCCCCGCATGGGGCGCATGGGATGAGCAGTTCTTC.

To note about this clone: Compared with germline, one end of the junction differs, possibly owing to a read error. The V and J genes are TRBV5-6 and TRBJ2-7; maybe TRBD1 (6 bases). Germline CDR1 is SGHDT and CDR2 is YYEEEE. CDR3 length: 12 amino acids. The CDR3 is CASSLTGLSSHF. The CDR3 nucleotides are TGTGCCAGCAGCTTAACAGGGTTATCGTCGCACTTC.